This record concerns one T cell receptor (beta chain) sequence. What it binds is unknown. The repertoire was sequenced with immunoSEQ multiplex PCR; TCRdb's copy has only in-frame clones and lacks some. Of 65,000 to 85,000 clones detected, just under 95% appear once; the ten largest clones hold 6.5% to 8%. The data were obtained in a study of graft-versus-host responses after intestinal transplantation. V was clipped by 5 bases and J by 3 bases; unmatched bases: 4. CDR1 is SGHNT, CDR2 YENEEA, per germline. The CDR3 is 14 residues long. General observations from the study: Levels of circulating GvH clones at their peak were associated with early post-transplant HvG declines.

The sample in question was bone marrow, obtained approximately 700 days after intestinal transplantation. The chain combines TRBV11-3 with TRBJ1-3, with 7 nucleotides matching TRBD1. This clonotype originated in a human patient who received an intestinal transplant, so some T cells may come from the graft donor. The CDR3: CASSRWTGGNTIYF. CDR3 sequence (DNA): TGTGCCAGCAGCCGGTGGACAGGTGGAAACACCATATATTTT.